The 12 T cell receptor beta chains below all came from one sample that was sequenced in a study of cytomegalovirus exposure and HLA in healthy donors. The PCR used 60 Vbeta and 13 Jbeta primers. The repertoire was sequenced with immunoSEQ multiplex PCR; TCRdb's copy has only in-frame clones and lacks some. This table holds tens of thousands of clones, 65% to 70% found once. Sample: PBMCs. The receptors originated from a middle-aged man in good health and CMV-seropositive.

The gene calls are TRBV6-1 and TRBJ1-5; TRBD1 matches at 8 bases. The CDR3 covers 15 residues. The germline CDR1 and CDR2 sequences are MNHNS and SASEGT. V shed 2 bases and J 0 bases; nucleotides not matched to a gene: 0. The CDR3 DNA reads TGTGCCAGCAGTGAAACAGGGGGTAGCAATCAGCCCCAGCATTTT. Translated: CASSETGGSNQPQHF.

The chain couples TRBV5-4 to TRBJ2-3; 10 bases match TRBD1. Germline loops: CDR1 SGHNT, CDR2 YYREEE (reference sequence). The CDR3 length is 15 residues. The V segment lost 3 bases and the J segment 3 bases; nucleotides outside the gene matches: 4. The CDR3 protein is CASSWDRGRTDTQYF. CDR3 nucleotides: TGTGCCAGCAGCTGGGACAGGGGTAGGACAGATACGCAGTATTTT.

This sequence joins TRBV5-6 and TRBJ2-1; 7 nucleotides line up with TRBD1. CDR3 length equals 11 residues. Germline V gene lookup returns CDR1 SGHDT and CDR2 YYEEEE. With 4 bases clipped from V and 9 bases from J, the junction kept 1 base outside the gene matches. CDR3 sequence: CASSQGVEQFF. The CDR3 DNA follows: TGTGCCAGCAGCCAGGGGGTTGAGCAGTTCTTC. The full variable domain, in which reference TRBV5-6 and TRBJ2-1 provide the parts outside the CDR3, is DAGVTQSPTHLIKTRGQQVTLRCSPKSGHDTVSWYQQALGQGPQFIFQYYEEEERQRGNFPDRFSGHQFPNYSSELNVNALLLGDSALYLCASSQGVEQFFGPGTRLTVL.

The chain joins TRBV11-2 to TRBJ1-1; TRBD1 is a possible D gene (6 bases). CDR1 SGHAT and CDR2 FQNNGV come from the germline V gene. The V and J ends lost 6 bases and 5 bases respectively, with 16 bases between them. The CDR3 is 14 amino acids. This chain's CDR3 is CASSHGRGITEAFF. The CDR3, as DNA: TGTGCCAGCAGTCACGGGAGGGGGATAACTGAAGCTTTCTTT.

V gene TRBV27 combines with J gene TRBJ2-3, with D unclear. Germline V gene data show CDR1 as MNHEY and CDR2 as SMNVEV (reference sequence). Trimming left V 3 bases short and J 0 bases short, with 16 bases between. The CDR3 consists of 17 residues. In DNA, the CDR3 is TGTGCCAGCAGTTTTCTATCCAGGCCCGCTAGCACAGATACGCAGTATTTT. Residues: CASSFLSRPASTDTQYF.

The sample holds a few counts of this clone. V and J are TRBV9 and TRBJ2-1, with D possibly matching TRBD1 (5 bases). CDR3 length: 15 residues. Germline lookup yields CDR1 SGDLS and CDR2 YYNGEE. V dropped 3 bases and J dropped 6 bases, with 16 bases sitting between them. The CDR3 loop reads CASSAQRSRGNEQFF. The CDR3 bases are TGTGCCAGCAGCGCCCAACGCTCAAGGGGCAATGAGCAGTTCTTC.

V usage is TRBV7-9 and J usage is TRBJ1-5, with TRBD1 matching over 10 bases. CDR1 and CDR2 (germline): SEHNR, FQNEAQ (reference sequence). The CDR3 length is 18 residues. V gave up 5 bases and J gave up 0 bases; unmatched junction bases: 10. CDR3 sequence: CASSTTLGTGDSNQPQHF. The CDR3 bases are TGTGCCAGCAGCACCACCCTCGGGACAGGGGATAGCAATCAGCCCCAGCATTTT.

V usage is TRBV9 and J usage is TRBJ1-2; a weak D match, TRBD1 (5 bases). Germline loops: CDR1 SGDLS, CDR2 YYNGEE. V dropped 0 bases and J dropped 0 bases, with 9 bases sitting between them. This CDR3 spans 15 amino acids. The CDR3 sequence is CASSVGGGTNYGYTF. The CDR3 DNA sequence: TGTGCCAGCAGCGTAGGGGGGGGTACTAACTATGGCTACACCTTC.

CDR3 region: CASSWAGGSQGTQYF. The DNA for the CDR3 is TGTGCCAGCTCGTGGGCGGGGGGGTCTCAAGGTACGCAGTATTTT. The chain is built from TRBV2 and TRBJ2-3; TRBD2 matches 9 bases. Germline V lookup: CDR1 SNHLY, CDR2 FYNNEI. Trimming took 8 bases from V and 8 from J; bases not matched to a gene: 14. The CDR3 spans 15 residues.

This clone came up once. The chain links TRBV4-2 to TRBJ2-1; D may be TRBD2 (6 bases). Trimming cost V 1 base and J 9 bases, with 7 bases left between them. Germline lookup yields CDR1 LGHNA and CDR2 YNFKEQ. The CDR3 covers 12 residues. In DNA, the CDR3 is TGTGCCAGCAGCCAAGGGCGGGGTGAGCAGTTCTTC. Translation: CASSQGRGEQFF.

In DNA form, the CDR3 reads TGTGCCAGCAGCGGTATGGGACTAGCGGGGGGTCGGGAGACCCAGTACTTC. Translating gives CASSGMGLAGGRETQYF. The chain is built from TRBV7-6 and TRBJ2-5; 15 bases align to TRBD2. The V gene's germline CDR1 is SGHVS and CDR2 FNYEAQ. V shed 5 bases and J 5 bases; nucleotides not matched to a gene: 9. The CDR3 is made up of 17 amino acids.

V and J are TRBV19 and TRBJ1-1; no firm D call. The CDR3 extends over 15 amino acids. Between the trimmed V and J ends, which lost 9 bases and 3 bases, there was a span of 20 bases. CDR1 is LNHDA, CDR2 SQIVND, per germline (reference sequence). For the CDR3, the DNA is TGTGCCAGCTCAAGTTGGCGGGGTTCGGACACTGAAGCTTTCTTT. Protein sequence: CASSSWRGSDTEAFF. Full variable domain (outside the CDR3, taken from reference TRBV19 and TRBJ1-1): DGGITQSPKYLFRKEGQNVTLSCEQNLNHDAMYWYRQDPGQGLRLIYYSQIVNDFQKGDIAEGYSVSREKKESFPLTVTSAQKNPTAFYLCASSSWRGSDTEAFFGQGTRLTVV.